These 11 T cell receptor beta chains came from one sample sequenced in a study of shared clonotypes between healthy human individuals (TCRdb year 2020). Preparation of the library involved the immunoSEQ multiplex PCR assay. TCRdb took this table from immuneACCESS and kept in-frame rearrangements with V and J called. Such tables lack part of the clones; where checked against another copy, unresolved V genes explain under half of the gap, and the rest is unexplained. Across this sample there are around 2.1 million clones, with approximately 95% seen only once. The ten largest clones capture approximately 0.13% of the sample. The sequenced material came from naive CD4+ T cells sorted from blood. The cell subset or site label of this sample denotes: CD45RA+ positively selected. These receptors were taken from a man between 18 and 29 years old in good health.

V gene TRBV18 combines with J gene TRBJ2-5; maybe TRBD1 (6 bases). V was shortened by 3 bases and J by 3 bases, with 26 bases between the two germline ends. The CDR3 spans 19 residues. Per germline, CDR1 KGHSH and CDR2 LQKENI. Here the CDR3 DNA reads TGTGCCAGCTCACCCTACCCATCAGGCGGCCGGGACAAAGAAGAGACCCAGTACTTC. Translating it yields CASSPYPSGGRDKEETQYF.

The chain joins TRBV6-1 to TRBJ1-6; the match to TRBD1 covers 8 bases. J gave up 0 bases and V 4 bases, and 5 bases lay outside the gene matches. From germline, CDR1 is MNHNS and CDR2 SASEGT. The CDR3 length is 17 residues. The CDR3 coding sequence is TGTGCCAGCAGTGGACAGGGGTTGCTCTCCTATAATTCACCCCTCCACTTT. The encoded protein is CASSGQGLLSYNSPLHF.

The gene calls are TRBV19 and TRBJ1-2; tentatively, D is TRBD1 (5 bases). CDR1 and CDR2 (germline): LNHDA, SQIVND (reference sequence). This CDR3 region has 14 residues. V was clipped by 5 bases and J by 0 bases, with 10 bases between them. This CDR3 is CASSPGPANYGYTF. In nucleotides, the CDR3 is TGTGCCAGTAGTCCAGGGCCGGCTAACTATGGCTACACCTTC.

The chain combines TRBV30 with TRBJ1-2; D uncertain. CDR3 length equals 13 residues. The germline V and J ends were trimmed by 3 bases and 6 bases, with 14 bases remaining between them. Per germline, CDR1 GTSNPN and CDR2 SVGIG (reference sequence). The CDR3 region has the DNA TGTGCCTGGAGCGAATCCCCCGGGCATGGCTACACCTTC. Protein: CAWSESPGHGYTF.

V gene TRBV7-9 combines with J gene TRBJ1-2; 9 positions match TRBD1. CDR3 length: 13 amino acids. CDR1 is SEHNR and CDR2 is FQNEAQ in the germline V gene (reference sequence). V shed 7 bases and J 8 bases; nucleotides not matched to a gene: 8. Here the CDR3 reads CASIVQGAEGYTF. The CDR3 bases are TGTGCCAGCATCGTACAGGGGGCAGAGGGCTACACCTTC.

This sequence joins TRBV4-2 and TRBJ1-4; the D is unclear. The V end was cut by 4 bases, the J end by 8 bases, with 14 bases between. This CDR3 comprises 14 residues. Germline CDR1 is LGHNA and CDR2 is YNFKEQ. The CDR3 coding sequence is TGTGCCAGCAGCCCGGGCCTCGAAGGAGAAAAACTGTTTTTT. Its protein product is CASSPGLEGEKLFF.

The CDR3 region is CATRTSGYEQYF. For the CDR3, the DNA is TGCGCCACCAGGACTAGCGGCTACGAGCAGTACTTC. The chain has TRBV10-2 and TRBJ2-7; 10 nucleotides agree with TRBD2. From germline, CDR1 is WSHSY and CDR2 SAAADI. The CDR3 runs 12 residues. J gave up 3 bases and V 10 bases, and 3 bases lay outside the gene matches.

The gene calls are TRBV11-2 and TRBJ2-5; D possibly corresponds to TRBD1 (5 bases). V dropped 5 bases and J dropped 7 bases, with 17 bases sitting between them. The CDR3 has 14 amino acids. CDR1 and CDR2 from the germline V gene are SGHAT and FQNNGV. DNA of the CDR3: TGTGCCAGCAGCCCCCGGGCCCCAGGGATGACCCAGTACTTC. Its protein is CASSPRAPGMTQYF.

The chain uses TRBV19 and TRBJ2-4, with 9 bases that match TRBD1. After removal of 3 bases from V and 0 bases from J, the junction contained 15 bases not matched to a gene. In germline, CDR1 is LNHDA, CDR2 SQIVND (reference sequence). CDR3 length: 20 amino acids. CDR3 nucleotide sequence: TGTGCCAGTAGTATTGAGAGTCCGGGACAGGGTAAATTAGCCAAAAACATTCAGTACTTC. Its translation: CASSIESPGQGKLAKNIQYF.

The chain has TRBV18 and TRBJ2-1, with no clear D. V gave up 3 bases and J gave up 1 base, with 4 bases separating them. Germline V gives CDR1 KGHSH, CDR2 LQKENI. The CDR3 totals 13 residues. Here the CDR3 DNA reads TGTGCCAGCTCACCTCAGTCCTACAATGAGCAGTTCTTC. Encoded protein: CASSPQSYNEQFF. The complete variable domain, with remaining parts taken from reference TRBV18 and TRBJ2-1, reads NAGVMQNPRHLVRRRGQEARLRCSPMKGHSHVYWYRQLPEEGLKFMVYLQKENIIDESGMPKERFSAEFPKEGPSILRIQQVVRGDSAAYFCASSPQSYNEQFFGPGTRLTVL.

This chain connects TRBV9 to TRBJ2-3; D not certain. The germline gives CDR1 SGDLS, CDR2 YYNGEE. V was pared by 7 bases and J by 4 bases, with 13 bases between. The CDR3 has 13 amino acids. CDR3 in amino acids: CASGRGVADTQYF. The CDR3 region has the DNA TGTGCCAGCGGCCGAGGAGTAGCAGATACGCAGTATTTT.